The present T cell receptor (beta chain) was sequenced within a study of blood T cells in healthy people across ages. Study-wide points: Age advanced and TCR beta diversity per million T cells fell, roughly linearly.

This clonotype was detected only a few times. Its specificity is unknown. For the second PCR, which ran for 7 to 11 cycles, a sample-barcoded 5' primer and a J-beta primer mix were used. Each cDNA molecule, via a template-switch adaptor with 12 random nucleotides, was tagged. TCRdb recomputed calls from the 5' RACE reads with MiXCR, one row per CDR3 protein. The data contain hundreds of thousands of distinct CDR3 sequences, 40% to 45% of them singletons. There are 14 residues in the CDR3. Trimming shortened V by 6 bases and J by 4 bases, and 10 bases separated the two germline ends. Per the germline V gene, CDR1 is SGHTA and CDR2 is FQGNSA.

Input material: blood. The origin of this receptor is a man of 80 years or more in good health. The rearrangement links TRBV7-2 to TRBJ1-6; no clear D gene. CDR3 in DNA: TGTGCCAGCAGGCCAGCGGGGTATAATTCACCCCTCCACTTT. Its protein is CASRPAGYNSPLHF.